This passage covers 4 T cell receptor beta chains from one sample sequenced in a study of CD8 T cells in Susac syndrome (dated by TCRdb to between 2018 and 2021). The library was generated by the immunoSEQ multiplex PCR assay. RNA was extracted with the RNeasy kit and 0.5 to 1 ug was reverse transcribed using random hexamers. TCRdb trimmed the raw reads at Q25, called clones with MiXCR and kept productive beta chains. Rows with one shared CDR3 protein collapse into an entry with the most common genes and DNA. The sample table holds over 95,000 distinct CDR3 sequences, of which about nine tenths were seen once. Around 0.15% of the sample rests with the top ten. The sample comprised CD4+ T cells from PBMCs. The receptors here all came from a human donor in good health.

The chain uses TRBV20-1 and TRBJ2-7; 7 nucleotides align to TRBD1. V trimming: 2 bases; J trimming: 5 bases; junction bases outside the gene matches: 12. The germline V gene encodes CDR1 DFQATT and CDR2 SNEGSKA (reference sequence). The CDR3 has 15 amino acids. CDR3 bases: TGCAGTGCTAGACTGCCGGGACAGAGGACCCACGAGCAGTACTTC. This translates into CSARLPGQRTHEQYF.

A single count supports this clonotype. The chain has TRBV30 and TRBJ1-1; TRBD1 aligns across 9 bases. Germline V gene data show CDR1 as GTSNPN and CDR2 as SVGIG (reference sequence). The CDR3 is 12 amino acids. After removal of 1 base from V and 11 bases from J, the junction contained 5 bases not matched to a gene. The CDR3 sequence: CAWSASTGGAFF. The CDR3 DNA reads TGTGCCTGGAGTGCTTCAACAGGGGGCGCTTTCTTT.

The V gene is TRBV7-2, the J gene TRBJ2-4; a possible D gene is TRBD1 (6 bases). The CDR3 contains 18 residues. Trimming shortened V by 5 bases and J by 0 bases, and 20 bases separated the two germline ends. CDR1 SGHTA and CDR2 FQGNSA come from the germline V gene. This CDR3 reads CASSPPFGQSIAKNIQYF. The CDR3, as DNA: TGTGCCAGCAGCCCACCATTCGGACAGAGTATAGCCAAAAACATTCAGTACTTC.

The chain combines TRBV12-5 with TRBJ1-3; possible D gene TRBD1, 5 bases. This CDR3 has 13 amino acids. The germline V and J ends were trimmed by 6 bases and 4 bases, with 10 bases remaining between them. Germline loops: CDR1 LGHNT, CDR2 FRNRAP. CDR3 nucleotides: TGTGCTAGTGGGGGGACCGGCGGAAACACCATATATTTT. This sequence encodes CASGGTGGNTIYF.